This T cell receptor (beta chain) was identified in a study of shared clonotypes between healthy human individuals. The test was conducted at deep level. The material for each subset, its genomic DNA, was split evenly across several immunoSEQ plates. As handled by the study authors: Quality scores were absent from the junction-only immunoSEQ sequences, so filtering differed. Some clones are missing from TCRdb's copy, which holds only in-frame ones; the method was immunoSEQ multiplex PCR. V, J and clone size reflect that table, while D and trimming were determined from the DNA. The sample holds millions of clones; roughly 91% are singletons and the top ten take 1.5% to 2%. Findings and limits, study-wide: Researchers sampled blood only, noting tissue repertoires likely differ.

Comments on this clone: Its matching antigen is unknown.

Naive CD8 cells lacked CD45RO and underwent positive selection for CCR7, leaving out terminally differentiated effector memory CD45RA+ cells. This receptor was identified in a man younger than 30 in good health. Some clones in this sample may be carry-over from other donors' samples. The specimen was naive CD8+ T cells from PBMCs.

The CDR3 loop is CASSSRTGGDEQFF. The DNA of the CDR3 is TGTGCCAGCAGCTCCCGGACAGGGGGAGATGAGCAGTTCTTC. The rearrangement uses TRBV11-3 and TRBJ2-1; 10 positions match TRBD1. The germline gives CDR1 SGHNT, CDR2 YENEEA. After removal of 4 bases from V and 8 bases from J, the junction contained 5 bases not matched to a gene. The CDR3 extends over 14 amino acids.